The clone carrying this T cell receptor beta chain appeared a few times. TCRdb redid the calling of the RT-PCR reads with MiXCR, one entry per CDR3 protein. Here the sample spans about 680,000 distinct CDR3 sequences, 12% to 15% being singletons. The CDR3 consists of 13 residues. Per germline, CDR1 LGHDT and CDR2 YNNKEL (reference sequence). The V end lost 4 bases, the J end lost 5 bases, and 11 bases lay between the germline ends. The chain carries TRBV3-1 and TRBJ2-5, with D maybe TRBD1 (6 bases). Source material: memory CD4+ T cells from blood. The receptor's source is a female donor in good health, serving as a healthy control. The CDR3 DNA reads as TGTGCCAGCAGCCGCAGGGGTTCGGAGACCCAGTACTTC. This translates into CASSRRGSETQYF.